The 3 T cell receptor beta chains presented below share a single source sample, sequenced in a study of OX40 agonist ivuxolimab in advanced cancers. Library method: the immunoSEQ multiplex PCR assay. TCRdb stores this immuneACCESS table with in-frame sequences only. Part of the clones is absent; in the studies checked, under half of the shortfall reflects unresolved V genes, and no reason is known for the rest. The sample table holds around 31,000 clones, of which around nine tenths were seen once. The ten largest clones add up to 26% of the sample. The starting material was CD4+ or CD8+ T cells sorted from blood, obtained in a trial of the OX40 agonist ivuxolimab. The receptors here all came from an adult with an advanced solid tumor such as melanoma, head and neck, liver or kidney cancer.

This clone has only one observation. This rearrangement joins TRBV27 to TRBJ2-1, with 7 bases identical to TRBD1. V lost 5 bases and J lost 0; bases outside the gene matches: 4. This CDR3 spans 15 amino acids. CDR1 and CDR2 (germline): MNHEY, SMNVEV (reference sequence). The DNA of the CDR3 is TGTGCCAGCAGTCTCAGGGACAGCTCCTACAATGAGCAGTTCTTC. It translates to CASSLRDSSYNEQFF.

This chain connects TRBV7-9 to TRBJ2-1, with D possibly TRBD1 on 5 matching bases. The CDR3 extends over 16 amino acids. Germline V gene lookup returns CDR1 SEHNR and CDR2 FQNEAQ (reference sequence). Trimming took off 2 bases at V and 5 bases at J, with 16 bases between the two ends. The CDR3: CASSLPDQGYHNEQFF. The DNA for the CDR3 is TGTGCCAGCAGCTTACCGGATCAGGGTTACCACAATGAGCAGTTCTTC. Variable domain in full (rest from reference TRBV7-9 and TRBJ2-1): DTGVSQNPRHKITKRGQNVTFRCDPISEHNRLYWYRQTLGQGPEFLTYFQNEAQLEKSRLLSDRFSAERPKGSFSTLEIQRTEQGDSAMYLCASSLPDQGYHNEQFFGPGTRLTVL.

The gene calls are TRBV6-6 and TRBJ2-2; unclear D gene. The CDR3 consists of 12 residues. Germline V gene data show CDR1 as MNHNY and CDR2 as SVGAGI (reference sequence). Trimming removed 7 bases from V and 6 bases from J, with 9 bases in between. DNA of the CDR3: TGTGCCAGCACTAACGAACCCGGGGAGCTGTTTTTT. The encoded protein is CASTNEPGELFF.